The T cell receptor (beta chain) under discussion was sequenced for a study of blood T cell repertoires in COVID-19 (dated by TCRdb to 2018 to 2021). General notes on the study: Samples covering the acute and convalescent phases of COVID-19 were provided by collaborators in the United States, Italy and Spain. The prospective study material was composed of cDNA or gDNA derived from T cells, B-cell-depleted T cells, or PBMCs. Subjects who had been exposed to COVID-19, were actively infected with it, or had recovered from it provided the deeply sampled blood TCRbeta repertoires that made up the dataset. A freely available public database, intended as a resource for researchers studying the immune response to SARS-CoV-2, is where the repertoires were released. The samples were drawn from two sources: the first 160 participants of the ongoing ImmuneRACE study, and 1,000 to 1,500 subjects contributed by 6 global collaborators. The sample metadata nearly always contained a de-identified subject ID, COVID-19 status, age in years and sex. Where available, HLA class I and class II types were taken from metadata supplied by the sample provider and were not determined by assay-based typing.

V lost 1 base and J lost 7 bases; the stretch between them is 11 bases long. The CDR3, from cysteine to phenylalanine, totals 15 residues. The CDR3 DNA has 45 bases and is translated from base 1. As encoded in the germline V gene, CDR1 is SNHLY while CDR2 is FYNNEI. TCRbeta CDR3 regions were amplified from genomic DNA using the immunoSEQ Assay, a bias-controlled multiplex PCR. From the authors' description of their analysis: Nucleated cell counts per sample were estimated from amplification of reference gene primers within the assay. To quantify the absolute abundance of each unique TCRbeta CDR3 rearrangement, sequence reads were collapsed and filtered. For each sample, productive Simpson clonality was calculated by taking the square root of Simpson's diversity index across productive rearrangements. TCRdb's version of the immuneACCESS table is confined to in-frame rearrangements and falls short of the full clone set. An unresolved V gene accounts for under half of the shortfall where checked; the remainder is of unknown origin. The V and J calls and clone size were taken over from that table, and D and trimming were inferred from the DNA. The sample data list approximately 150,000 clones, and about 87% of these were observed just once. The top ten constitute 5.5% to 7.5% of the sample.

Collaborating institutions collected whole blood in K2EDTA tubes following their own protocols. Collaborator samples were shipped for TCRbeta analysis as frozen whole blood, isolated PBMCs, or DNA extracted from either sample type. Study-wide findings and limitations: The amount of clinical and demographic metadata varied by source and participant and was provided uncurated.

Concerning this clone: The antigen this receptor binds is unknown. The sample holds no much larger clone one base away, and base qualities are not on file.

The source is a man at least 80 years old with acute or convalescent COVID-19. This chain joins TRBV2 to TRBJ1-6; TRBD1 is possibly the D segment (5 matching bases). Sequencing was performed on peripheral blood. The sequence in DNA is TGTGCCAGCAGTGAAGTCAGGGTGGGGAATTCACCCCTCCACTTT. Translated, this gives CASSEVRVGNSPLHF. Where the CDR3 stops, the reference TRBV2 and TRBJ1-6 genes take over; the full variable domain is EPEVTQTPSHQVTQMGQEVILRCVPISNHLYFYWYRQILGQKVEFLVSFYNNEISEKSEIFDDQFSVERPDGSNFTLKIRSTKLEDSAMYFCASSEVRVGNSPLHFGNGTRLTVT.